The 3 T cell receptor beta chains listed next were all sequenced from one sample in a study of tumor-infiltrating lymphocytes in primary liver carcinoma. Blood RNA originated from unsorted whole blood, with germline DNA additionally extracted. Starting material of roughly 0.45 ug total RNA yielded TCR beta cDNA via a constant-region primer. Three nested multiplex PCR rounds, a slightly modified ARM-PCR method, built the TCR beta libraries. The study ran its first two PCR rounds for roughly 9 cycles each, using TRBV1-TRBV30 forward primers and a C-beta reverse primer. TCRdb analysed the multiplex PCR reads with MiXCR anew, one entry per CDR3 protein. The repertoire has approximately 320,000 distinct CDR3 sequences, approximately 58% of them found once; the top ten carry about 18%. Sequencing was carried out using peripheral blood. These receptor sequences come from a woman in her 30s with primary liver carcinoma and hepatitis B virus infection.

V and J are TRBV11-2 and TRBJ2-7; TRBD2 matches 9 bases. From germline, CDR1 is SGHAT and CDR2 FQNNGV. The CDR3 covers 15 residues. The ends lost 8 bases at V and 3 bases at J; junction bases unmatched: 11. In nucleotides, the CDR3 is TGTGCCAGCGGTTTAGCGGCGGGAGGGTACTACGAGCAGTACTTC. Amino acid sequence: CASGLAAGGYYEQYF.

The sample holds a few counts of this clonotype. The V gene is TRBV6-5, the J gene TRBJ1-1; the match to TRBD1 covers 7 bases. Germline CDR1 reads MNHEY; CDR2 reads SVGAGI. Trimming took 5 bases from V and 11 from J; bases not matched to a gene: 8. This CDR3 region has 12 residues. The CDR3 region has the DNA TGTGCCAGCAGTACCATCAGGGGGTGGGCTTTCTTT. Residues: CASSTIRGWAFF.

This clonotype occurred once. Just one base apart from a much larger clone, this may be a read error. This chain uses TRBV6-6 with TRBJ2-1; maybe TRBD2 (6 bases). CDR1 and CDR2 (germline): MNHNY, SVGAGI (reference sequence). The germline V and J ends were trimmed by 7 bases and 7 bases, with 17 bases remaining between them. The CDR3 runs to 14 residues. The DNA of the CDR3 is TGTGCCAGCAACCCCCGGGAGTTACCTAATGAGCAGTTCTTC. Protein product: CASNPRELPNEQFF.